This TCR beta chain comes out of a study of blood T cell repertoires in COVID-19. Looking at the study overall: Both acute and convalescent COVID-19 samples were obtained from the United States, Italy and Spain. Nucleic acid was either cDNA or gDNA, and it came from T cells, B-cell-depleted T cells, or PBMCs.

In the original analysis: Reference gene primer amplification gave estimated nucleated cell counts. Data came from immunoSEQ multiplex PCR; TCRdb stores just in-frame clones and leaves some out. V and J calls and clone size are copied from that table; D and trimming were computed from the DNA. The data hold 300,000 or so clones, with just under 85% observed a single time. This CDR3 has 17 residues. From germline, CDR1 is MNHEY and CDR2 SMNVEV (reference sequence). V shed 5 bases and J 1 base; nucleotides not matched to a gene: 5. Sequencing input: peripheral blood. The chain employs TRBV27 and TRBJ2-6, with 10 bases matching TRBD1. The source of this sequence is a woman aged 45-60 years with active or convalescent COVID-19. CDR3 residues: CASSPGTGVSGANVLTF. The CDR3 DNA is TGTGCCAGCAGTCCGGGGACAGGGGTATCTGGGGCCAACGTCCTGACTTTC.